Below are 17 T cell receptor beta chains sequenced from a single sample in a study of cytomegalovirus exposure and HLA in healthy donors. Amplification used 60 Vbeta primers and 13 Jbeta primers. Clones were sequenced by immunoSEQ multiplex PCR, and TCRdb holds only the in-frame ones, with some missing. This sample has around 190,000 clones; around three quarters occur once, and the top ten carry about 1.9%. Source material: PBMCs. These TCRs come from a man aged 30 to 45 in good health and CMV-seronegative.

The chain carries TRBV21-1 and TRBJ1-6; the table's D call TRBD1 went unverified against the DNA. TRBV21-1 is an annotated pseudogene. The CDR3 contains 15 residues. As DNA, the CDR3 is TGTGCCAGCAGCAAAGAGGGGGCGCCCAATTCACCCCTCCACTTT. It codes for CASSKEGAPNSPLHF.

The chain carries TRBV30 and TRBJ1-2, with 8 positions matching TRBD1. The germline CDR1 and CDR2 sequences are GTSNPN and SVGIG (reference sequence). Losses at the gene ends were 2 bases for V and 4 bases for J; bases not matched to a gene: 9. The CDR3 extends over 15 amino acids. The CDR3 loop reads CAWSMRQGKSYGYTF. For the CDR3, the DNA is TGTGCCTGGAGTATGAGACAGGGGAAATCCTATGGCTACACCTTC.

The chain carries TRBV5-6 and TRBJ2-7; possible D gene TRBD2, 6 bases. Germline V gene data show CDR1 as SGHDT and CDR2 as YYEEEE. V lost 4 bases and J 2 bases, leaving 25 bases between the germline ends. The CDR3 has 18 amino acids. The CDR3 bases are TGTGCCAGCAGCCCATTATCCGGTTTTGGGACTGTTCCCTACGAGCAGTACTTC. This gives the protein CASSPLSGFGTVPYEQYF.

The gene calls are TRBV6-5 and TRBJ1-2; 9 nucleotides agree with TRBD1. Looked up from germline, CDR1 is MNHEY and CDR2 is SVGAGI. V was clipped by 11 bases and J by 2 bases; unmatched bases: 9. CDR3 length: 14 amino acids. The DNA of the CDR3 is TGTGCCGCGAAGCAAGGGACAGGGAACTATGGCTACACCTTC. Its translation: CAAKQGTGNYGYTF.

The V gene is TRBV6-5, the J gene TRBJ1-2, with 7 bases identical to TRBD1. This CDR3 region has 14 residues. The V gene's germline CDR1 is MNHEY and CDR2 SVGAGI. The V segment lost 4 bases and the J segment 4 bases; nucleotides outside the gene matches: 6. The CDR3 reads CASSFRTGAYGYTF. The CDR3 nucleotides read TGTGCCAGCAGTTTCAGAACAGGGGCCTATGGCTACACCTTC.

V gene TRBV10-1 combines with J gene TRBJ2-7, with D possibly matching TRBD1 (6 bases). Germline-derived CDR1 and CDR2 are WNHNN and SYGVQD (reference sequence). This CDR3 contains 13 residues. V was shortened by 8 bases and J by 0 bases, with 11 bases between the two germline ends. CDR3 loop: CASDGQPSYEQYF. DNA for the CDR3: TGCGCCAGCGATGGACAGCCCTCCTACGAGCAGTACTTC.

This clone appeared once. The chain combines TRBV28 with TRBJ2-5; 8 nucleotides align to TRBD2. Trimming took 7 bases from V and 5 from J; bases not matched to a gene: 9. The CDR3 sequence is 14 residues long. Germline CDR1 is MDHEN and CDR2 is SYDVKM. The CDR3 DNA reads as TGTGCCAGCACCCCCGGGGGGGGGCCGGAGACCCAGTACTTC. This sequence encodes CASTPGGGPETQYF.

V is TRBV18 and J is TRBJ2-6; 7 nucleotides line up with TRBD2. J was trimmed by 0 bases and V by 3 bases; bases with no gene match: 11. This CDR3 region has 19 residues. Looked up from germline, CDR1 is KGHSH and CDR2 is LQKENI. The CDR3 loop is CASSPRGSGLSSGANVLTF. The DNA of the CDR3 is TGTGCCAGCTCACCCCGGGGTAGCGGGCTTAGCTCTGGGGCCAACGTCCTGACTTTC.

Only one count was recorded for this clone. The CDR3 spells CAISESGSSGRRSTDTQYF. For the CDR3, the DNA is TGTGCCATCAGTGAGTCTGGCTCGAGCGGGAGGAGGAGCACAGATACGCAGTATTTT. The gene calls are TRBV10-3 and TRBJ2-3; 9 positions agree with TRBD2. This CDR3 region has 19 residues. The ends lost 0 bases at V and 0 bases at J; junction bases unmatched: 10. Per germline, CDR1 ENHRY and CDR2 SYGVKD.

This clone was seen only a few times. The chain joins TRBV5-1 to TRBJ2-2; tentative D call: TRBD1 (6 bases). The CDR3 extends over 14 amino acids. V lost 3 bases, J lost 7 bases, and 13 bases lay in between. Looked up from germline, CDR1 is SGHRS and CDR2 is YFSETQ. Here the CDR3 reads CASSYLDSLGELFF. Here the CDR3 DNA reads TGCGCCAGCAGCTATTTGGACAGTCTCGGGGAGCTGTTTTTT.

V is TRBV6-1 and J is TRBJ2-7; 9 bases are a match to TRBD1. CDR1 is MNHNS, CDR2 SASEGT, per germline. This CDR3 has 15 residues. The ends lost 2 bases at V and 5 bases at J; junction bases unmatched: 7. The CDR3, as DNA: TGTGCCAGCAGTGAAAAAGGGACAGGGATCCACGAGCAGTACTTC. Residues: CASSEKGTGIHEQYF.

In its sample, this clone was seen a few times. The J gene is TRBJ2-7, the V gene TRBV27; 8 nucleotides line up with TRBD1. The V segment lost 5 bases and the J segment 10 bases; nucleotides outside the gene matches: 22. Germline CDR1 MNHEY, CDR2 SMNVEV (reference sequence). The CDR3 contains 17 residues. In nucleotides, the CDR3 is TGTGCCAGCAGTCTCAAAGCCGGGACAGGCGGCCCTATTGGACAGTACTTC. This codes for CASSLKAGTGGPIGQYF.

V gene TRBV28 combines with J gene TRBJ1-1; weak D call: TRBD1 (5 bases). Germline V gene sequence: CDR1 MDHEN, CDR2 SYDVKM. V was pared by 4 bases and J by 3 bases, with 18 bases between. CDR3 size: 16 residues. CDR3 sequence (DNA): TGTGCCAGCAGTTCCCCCCTTGGGGCTGGAGACACTGAAGCTTTCTTT. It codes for CASSSPLGAGDTEAFF.

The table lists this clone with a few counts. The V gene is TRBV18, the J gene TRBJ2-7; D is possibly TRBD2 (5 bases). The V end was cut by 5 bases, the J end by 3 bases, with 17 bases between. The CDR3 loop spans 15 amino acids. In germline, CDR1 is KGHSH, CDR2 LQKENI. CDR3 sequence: CASSFSGIGSYEQYF. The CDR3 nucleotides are TGTGCCAGCTCATTCTCCGGGATAGGTAGCTACGAGCAGTACTTC.

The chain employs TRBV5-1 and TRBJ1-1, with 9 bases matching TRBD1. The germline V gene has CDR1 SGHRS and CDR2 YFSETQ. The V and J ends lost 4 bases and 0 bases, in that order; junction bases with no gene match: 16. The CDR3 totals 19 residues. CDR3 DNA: TGCGCCAGCAGCACAAACAGGGGGCGCTTAATGCGGGTGAACACTGAAGCTTTCTTT. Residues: CASSTNRGRLMRVNTEAFF.

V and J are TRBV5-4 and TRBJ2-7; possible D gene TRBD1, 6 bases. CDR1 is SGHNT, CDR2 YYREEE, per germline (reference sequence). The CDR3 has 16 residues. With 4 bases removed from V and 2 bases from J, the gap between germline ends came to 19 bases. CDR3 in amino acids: CASSPVGTPNPYEQYF. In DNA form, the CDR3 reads TGTGCCAGCAGCCCGGTCGGGACACCGAATCCCTACGAGCAGTACTTC.

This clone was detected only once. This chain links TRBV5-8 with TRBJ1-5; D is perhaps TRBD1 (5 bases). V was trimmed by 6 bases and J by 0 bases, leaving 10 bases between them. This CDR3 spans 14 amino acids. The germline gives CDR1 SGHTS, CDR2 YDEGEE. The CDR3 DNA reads TGTGCCAGCACCCGACAGTATAGCAATCAGCCCCAGCATTTT. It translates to CASTRQYSNQPQHF.